The clone carrying this T cell receptor (beta chain) qualifies as medium-sized. Its matching antigen is unknown. Other DNA sequences in the same sample also yield this CDR3. The germline CDR1 and CDR2 sequences are KGHSH and LQKENI. V was clipped by 2 bases and J by 4 bases, with 14 bases between them. There are 15 residues in the CDR3. In the study's own analysis: A classifier for distant metastasis in papillary thyroid cancer was constructed using CDR3 differences observed across clinicopathological groups. TCRdb re-called the PCR reads via MiXCR. In this record, the V and J calls reflect TCRdb's handling and not the investigators' own analysis. Altogether 22,000 or so clones are present, approximately 22% being singletons, with the ten largest covering approximately 13%. These data belong to a study of metastatic and nonmetastatic thyroid tumors. The overall study: The comparison covered peripheral blood and tumor or nodule tissue in malignant and benign thyroid patients. Broader study findings: Patients with malignant thyroid tumors reportedly had significantly higher TCR beta diversity than those with benign nodules, in blood and tumor.

Thyroid surgery took place with no prior treatment in any patient. This TCR came from a female donor with papillary thyroid cancer or a benign thyroid nodule (not recorded which). Some clones in this sample may be carry-over from other donors' samples. The chain combines TRBV18 with TRBJ1-2; maybe TRBD1 (5 bases). Sample: tumor tissue. The CDR3 bases are TGTGCCAGCTCACCAGGTCAGGGCGTGGGCTATGGCTACACCTTC. Translated, it gives CASSPGQGVGYGYTF.